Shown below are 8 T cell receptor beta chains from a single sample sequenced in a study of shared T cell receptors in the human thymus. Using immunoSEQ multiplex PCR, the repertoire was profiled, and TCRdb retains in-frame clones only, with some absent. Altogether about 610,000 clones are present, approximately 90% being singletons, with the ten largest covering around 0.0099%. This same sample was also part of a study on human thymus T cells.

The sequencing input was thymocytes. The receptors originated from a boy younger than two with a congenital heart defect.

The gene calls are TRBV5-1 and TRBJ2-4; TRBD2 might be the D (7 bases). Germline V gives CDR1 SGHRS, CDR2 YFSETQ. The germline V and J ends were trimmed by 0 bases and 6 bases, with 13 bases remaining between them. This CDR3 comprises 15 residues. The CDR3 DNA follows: TGCGCCAGCAGCTTGGGGGGGGCTAGCGGAAACATTCAGTACTTC. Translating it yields CASSLGGASGNIQYF.

The CDR3 reads CASSFTSDPYEQYF. In DNA, the CDR3 is TGCGCCAGCAGTTTCACTAGCGACCCCTACGAGCAGTACTTC. The chain has TRBV10-1 and TRBJ2-7, with 7 bases matching TRBD2. V shed 5 bases, J shed 2 bases, and the junction held 6 bases outside the gene matches. CDR1 and CDR2 from the germline V gene are WNHNN and SYGVQD (reference sequence). This CDR3 is 14 amino acids long.

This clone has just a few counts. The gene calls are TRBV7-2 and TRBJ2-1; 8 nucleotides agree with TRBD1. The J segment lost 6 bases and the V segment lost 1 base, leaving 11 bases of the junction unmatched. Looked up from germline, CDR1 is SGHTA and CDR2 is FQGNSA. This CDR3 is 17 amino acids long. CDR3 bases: TGTGCCAGCAGCTTAGGACAGGGGACCTTTCTGGGCAATGAGCAGTTCTTC. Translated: CASSLGQGTFLGNEQFF.

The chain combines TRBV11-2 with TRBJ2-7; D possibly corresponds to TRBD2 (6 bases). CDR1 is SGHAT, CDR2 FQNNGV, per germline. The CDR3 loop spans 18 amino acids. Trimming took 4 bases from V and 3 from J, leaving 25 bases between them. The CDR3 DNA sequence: TGTGCCAGCAGCTCCCATGGGTTTGGGCTAGCGTTAGGCTACGAGCAGTACTTC. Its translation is CASSSHGFGLALGYEQYF.

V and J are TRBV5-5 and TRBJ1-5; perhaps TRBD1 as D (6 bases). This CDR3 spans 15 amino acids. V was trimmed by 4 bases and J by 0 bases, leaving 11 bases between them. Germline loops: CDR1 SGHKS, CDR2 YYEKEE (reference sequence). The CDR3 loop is CASSTGQYSNQPQHF. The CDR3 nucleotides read TGTGCCAGCAGCACCGGACAGTATAGCAATCAGCCCCAGCATTTT.

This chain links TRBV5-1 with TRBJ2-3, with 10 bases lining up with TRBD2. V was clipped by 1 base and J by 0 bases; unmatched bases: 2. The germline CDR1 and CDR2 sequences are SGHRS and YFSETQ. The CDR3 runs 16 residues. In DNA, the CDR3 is TGCGCCAGCAGCTTGAGCGGGAGGGCTAGCACAGATACGCAGTATTTT. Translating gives CASSLSGRASTDTQYF.

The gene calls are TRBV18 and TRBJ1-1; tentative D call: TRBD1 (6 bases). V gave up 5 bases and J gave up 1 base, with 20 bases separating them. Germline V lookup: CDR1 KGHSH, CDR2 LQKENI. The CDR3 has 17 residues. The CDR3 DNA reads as TGTGCCAGCTCATCTCGACCCCAGGGGTTTCCGAACACTGAAGCTTTCTTT. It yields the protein CASSSRPQGFPNTEAFF.

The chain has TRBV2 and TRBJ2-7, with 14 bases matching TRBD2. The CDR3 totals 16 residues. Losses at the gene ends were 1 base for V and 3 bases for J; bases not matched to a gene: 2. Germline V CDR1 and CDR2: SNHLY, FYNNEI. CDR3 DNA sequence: TGTGCCAGCAGTGAAGGGACTAGCGGGAGGCTCTACGAGCAGTACTTC. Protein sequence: CASSEGTSGRLYEQYF.